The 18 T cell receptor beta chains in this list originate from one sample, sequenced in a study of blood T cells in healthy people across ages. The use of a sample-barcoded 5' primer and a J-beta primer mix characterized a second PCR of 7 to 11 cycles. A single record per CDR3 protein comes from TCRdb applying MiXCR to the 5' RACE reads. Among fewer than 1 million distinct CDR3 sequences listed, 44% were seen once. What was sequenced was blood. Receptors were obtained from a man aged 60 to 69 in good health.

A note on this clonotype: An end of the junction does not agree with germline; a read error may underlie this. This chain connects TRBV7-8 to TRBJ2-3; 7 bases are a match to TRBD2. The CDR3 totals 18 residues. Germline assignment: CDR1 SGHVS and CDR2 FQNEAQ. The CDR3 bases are TGTGCCAGCAGCCTAGCGGACCCCGGGACTCCTTGGGCAGATACGCAGTATTTT. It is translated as CASSLADPGTPWADTQYF.

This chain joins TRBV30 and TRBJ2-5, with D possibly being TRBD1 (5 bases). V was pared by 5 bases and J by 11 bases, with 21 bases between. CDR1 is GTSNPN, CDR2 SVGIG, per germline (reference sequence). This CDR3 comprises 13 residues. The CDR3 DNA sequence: TGTGCCTGGGGCAAGGGGATTTACAATGAGCAGTACTTC. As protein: CAWGKGIYNEQYF.

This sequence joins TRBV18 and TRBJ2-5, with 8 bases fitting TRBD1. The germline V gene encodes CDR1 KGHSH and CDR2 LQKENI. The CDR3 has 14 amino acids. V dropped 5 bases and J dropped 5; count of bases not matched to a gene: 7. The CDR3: CASSIRGRLETQYF. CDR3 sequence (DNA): TGTGCCAGCTCAATCAGGGGGCGCCTCGAGACCCAGTACTTC.

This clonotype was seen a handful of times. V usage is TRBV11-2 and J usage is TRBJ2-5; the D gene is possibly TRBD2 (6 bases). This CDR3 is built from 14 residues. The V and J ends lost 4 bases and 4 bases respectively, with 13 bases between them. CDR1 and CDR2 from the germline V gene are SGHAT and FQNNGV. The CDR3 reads CASSWDKRAETQYF. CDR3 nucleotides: TGTGCCAGCAGCTGGGATAAGCGGGCAGAGACCCAGTACTTC. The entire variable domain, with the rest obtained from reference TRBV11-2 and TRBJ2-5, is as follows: EAGVAQSPRYKIIEKRQSVAFWCNPISGHATLYWYQQILGQGPKLLIQFQNNGVVDDSQLPKDRFSAERLKGVDSTLKIQPAKLEDSAVYLCASSWDKRAETQYFGPGTRLLVL.

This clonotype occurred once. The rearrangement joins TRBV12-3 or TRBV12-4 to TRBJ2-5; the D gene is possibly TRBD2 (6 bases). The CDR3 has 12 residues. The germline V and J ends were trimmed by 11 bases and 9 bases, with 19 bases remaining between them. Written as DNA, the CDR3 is TGTGCCTCCGGGACTCCTTCTTCCCCCCAGTACTTC. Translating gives CASGTPSSPQYF.

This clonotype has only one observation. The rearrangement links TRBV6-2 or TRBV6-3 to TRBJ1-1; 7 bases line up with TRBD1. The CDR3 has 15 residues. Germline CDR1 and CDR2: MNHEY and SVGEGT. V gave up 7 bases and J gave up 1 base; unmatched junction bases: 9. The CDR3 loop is CASTYVQGRNTEAFF. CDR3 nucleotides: TGTGCCAGCACCTACGTACAGGGGCGGAACACTGAAGCTTTCTTT.

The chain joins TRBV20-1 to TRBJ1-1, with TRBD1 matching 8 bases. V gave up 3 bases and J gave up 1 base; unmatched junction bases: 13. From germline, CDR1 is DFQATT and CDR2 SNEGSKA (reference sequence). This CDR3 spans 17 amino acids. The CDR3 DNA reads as TGCAGTGCTAGCCGGACAGGGATTGGGGTTACGAACACTGAAGCTTTCTTT. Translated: CSASRTGIGVTNTEAFF.

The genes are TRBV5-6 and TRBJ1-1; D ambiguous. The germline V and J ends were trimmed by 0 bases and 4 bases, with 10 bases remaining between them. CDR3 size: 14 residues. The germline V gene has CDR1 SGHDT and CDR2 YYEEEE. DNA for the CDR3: TGTGCCAGCAGCTTGGGGTTCGGCGGCACTGAAGCTTTCTTT. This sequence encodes CASSLGFGGTEAFF.

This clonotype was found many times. The chain's CDR3 is CASSAWVGAGMNTEAFF. The CDR3 DNA is TGTGCCAGCAGCGCCTGGGTAGGGGCGGGAATGAACACTGAAGCTTTCTTT. The chain couples TRBV6-1 to TRBJ1-1; D possibly corresponds to TRBD1 (5 bases). CDR1 and CDR2 (germline): MNHNS, SASEGT. Trimming took 6 bases from V and 0 from J, leaving 20 bases between them. This CDR3 has 17 amino acids.

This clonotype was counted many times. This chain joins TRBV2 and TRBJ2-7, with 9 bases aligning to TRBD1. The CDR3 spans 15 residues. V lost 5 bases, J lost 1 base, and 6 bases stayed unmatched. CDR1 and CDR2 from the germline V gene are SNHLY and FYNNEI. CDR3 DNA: TGTGCCAGCAGTTACCGGGACAGGGTGTCCTACGAGCAGTACTTC. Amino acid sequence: CASSYRDRVSYEQYF.

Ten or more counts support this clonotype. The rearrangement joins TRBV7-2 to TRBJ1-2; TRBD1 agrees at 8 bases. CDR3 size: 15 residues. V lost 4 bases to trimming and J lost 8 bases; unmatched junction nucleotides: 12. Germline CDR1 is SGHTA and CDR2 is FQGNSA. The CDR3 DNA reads TGTGCCAGCAGCTCGCACGCTGGGACAGGTGACGGCTACACCTTC. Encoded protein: CASSSHAGTGDGYTF.

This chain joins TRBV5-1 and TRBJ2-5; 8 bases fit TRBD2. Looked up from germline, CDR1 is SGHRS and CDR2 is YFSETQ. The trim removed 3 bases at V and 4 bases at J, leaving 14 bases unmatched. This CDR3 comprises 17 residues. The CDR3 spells CASSWSLGLAITETQYF. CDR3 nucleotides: TGCGCCAGCAGCTGGAGCCTAGGACTAGCAATTACAGAGACCCAGTACTTC.

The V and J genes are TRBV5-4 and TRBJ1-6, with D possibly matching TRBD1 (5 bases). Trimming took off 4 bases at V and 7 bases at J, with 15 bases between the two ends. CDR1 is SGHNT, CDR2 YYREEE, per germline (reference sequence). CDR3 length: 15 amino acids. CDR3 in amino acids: CASSPGRIENSPLHF. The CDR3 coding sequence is TGTGCCAGCAGCCCAGGGAGGATCGAAAATTCACCCCTCCACTTT.

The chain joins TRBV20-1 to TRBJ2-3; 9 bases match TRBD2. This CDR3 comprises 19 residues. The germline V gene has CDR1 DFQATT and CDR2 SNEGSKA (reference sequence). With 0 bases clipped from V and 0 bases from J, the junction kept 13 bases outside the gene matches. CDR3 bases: TGCAGTGCTAGAGATCGGTCGGCTAGCGGGGCCCTTAGCACAGATACGCAGTATTTT. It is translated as CSARDRSASGALSTDTQYF.

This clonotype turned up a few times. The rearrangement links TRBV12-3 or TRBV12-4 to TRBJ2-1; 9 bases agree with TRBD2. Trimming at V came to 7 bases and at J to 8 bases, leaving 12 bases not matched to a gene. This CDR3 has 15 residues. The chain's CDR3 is CASITPGRGGYEQFF. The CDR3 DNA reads TGTGCCAGCATTACACCGGGGCGGGGGGGTTATGAGCAGTTCTTC.

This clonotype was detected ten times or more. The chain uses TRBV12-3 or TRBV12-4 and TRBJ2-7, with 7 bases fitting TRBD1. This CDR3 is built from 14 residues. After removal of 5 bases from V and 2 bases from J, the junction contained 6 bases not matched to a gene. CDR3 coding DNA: TGTGCCAGCAGTCATGACAGGGCCCCCTACGAGCAGTACTTC. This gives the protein CASSHDRAPYEQYF.

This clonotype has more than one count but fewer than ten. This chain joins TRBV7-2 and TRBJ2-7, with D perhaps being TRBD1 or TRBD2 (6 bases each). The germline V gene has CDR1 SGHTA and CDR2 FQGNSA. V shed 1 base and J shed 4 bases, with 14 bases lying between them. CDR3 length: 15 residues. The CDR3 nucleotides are TGTGCCAGCAGCTTAGGTTTGGGGGGCGGGTACGAGCAGTACTTC. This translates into CASSLGLGGGYEQYF.

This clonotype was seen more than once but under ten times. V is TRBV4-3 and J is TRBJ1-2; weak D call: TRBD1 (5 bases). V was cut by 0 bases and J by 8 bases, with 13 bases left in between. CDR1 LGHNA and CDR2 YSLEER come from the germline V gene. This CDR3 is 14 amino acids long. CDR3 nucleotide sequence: TGCGCCAGCAGCCAAGACTCCAGGGCGGGCGGCTACACCTTC. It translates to CASSQDSRAGGYTF.